This note documents a single T cell receptor (beta chain) sequence. Its antigen is not yet known. No much larger clone exists at a distance of one base, and base qualities are not known. Using the deep immunoSEQ assay, multiplex PCR amplified TCR CDR3 regions from genomic DNA. Extracted genomic DNA from each cell subset was distributed evenly across all wells of several immunoSEQ 96-well plates, and each plate was treated as a replicate. For sorted subsets, around 200 ng genomic DNA, equal to 30,000 or so T cell genomes, was loaded into each replicate PCR. Purified libraries were measured with a Qubit 3.0 fluorometer, size-checked on a Bioanalyzer 2100, and measured again with the KAPA Library Quantification kit. Each immunoSEQ 96-well plate was sequenced on its own single-read 150-cycle Illumina NextSeq 550 flow cell. Regarding the original processing steps: Because the immunoSEQ output held only junctional sequences and lacked quality scores, the filtering could not match the filtering applied to full-length reads. To assign V/J genes and CDR3, sequences were annotated using PyIR, a Python wrapper for IgBLAST v1.9, with IMGT germline references. Reads were filtered out if the reads had weak V/J assignments (E-value above 1e-6), no CDR3, stop codons, out-of-frame junctions, or ambiguous translated residues. V3J clonotypes were defined as sequences sharing the same inferred V gene, J gene, and CDR3 amino acid sequence. Percentage overlap between repertoires was calculated by dividing the number of shared unique clonotypes by the size of the smaller repertoire. Repertoire richness was assessed with RTK rarefaction, the Chao1 estimator, and Recon v2.1 estimates of unobserved clonotypes. Generation probabilities for all TCRbeta clonotypes obtained by the gDNA method from a few donors were computed using OLGA. TCRdb retrieved this table from immuneACCESS and kept in-frame rearrangements only. Not all clones are present; in checked studies, unresolved V genes account for under half, and no reason is known for the remainder. V and J calls and clone size are given by that table; D and trimming were obtained from the DNA. In this sample the table shows approximately 97,000 clones, roughly two thirds of which occur a single time. The leading ten clones occupy about 42% of the sample.

Donors were healthy HIV-negative adults with no recently reported acute infections or vaccinations. Every donor was a Caucasian adult living in Nashville, Tennessee, USA. CD8 memory samples were composed of magnetically selected CD45RO+ cells combined with CCR7-negative CD45RA+ effector memory (TemRA) cells. Blood was obtained by leukapheresis, after which PBMCs were separated by Ficoll-Histopaque density gradient centrifugation and cryopreserved in liquid nitrogen vapor phase. Analytical flow cytometry was used to check the purity and quantity of each magnetically sorted T cell population. Genomic DNA was isolated from each sorted fraction and quantified by UV absorbance on a Nanodrop 2000c. This entry belongs to a study of shared clonotypes between healthy human individuals (dated by TCRdb to the early 2020s). Describing the broader study: The cohort comprised a couple of women and three men aged 18 to 49 years. For each donor, CD4 naive and CD4 memory were each run on three plates, CD8 naive on two plates, and CD8 memory on one plate. The study deeply sequenced blood TCR repertoires of five healthy adults to estimate repertoire size and the extent of clonotype sharing between individuals. Different laboratories and diverse techniques were used to prepare libraries and sequence TCR repertoires, to increase sequencing depth and limit assay-specific biases. Leukapheresis yielded between about 0.85 and 10 billion PBMCs per donor.

The study at large found these results: Naive subsets generally had larger estimated clonotype richness than memory subsets did. Sharing across a handful of donors was observed for around 5% of naive CD4, over 3% of naive CD8, 2.3% of memory CD4, and around 0.4% of memory CD8 clonotypes. Because the study included a small number of donors, the genetic and exposure-history diversity represented was limited. Compared with non-shared clonotypes, the clonotypes found in all four sorted-subset donors had higher generation probabilities. Sampling was restricted to blood, and TCR repertoires in tissues likely differ from the TCR repertoires found in blood. Rarefaction of sorted-subset datasets indicated incomplete sequencing despite the large sequencing depth. Based on pairwise subsampling, the degree of clonotype sharing among donors was expected to be affected by sequencing depth.

Sequenced input: memory CD8+ T cells sorted from blood. Per the publication, the cell subset or site label means: CD45RO+ cells pooled with CCR7-negative TemRA cells. This receptor was obtained from a man aged 30-40 years in good health.

The DNA is TGTGCCACACAAAACTTGAGGGGGGCTGAAGCTTTCTTT. Its translation reads: CATQNLRGAEAFF. This receptor chain uses TRBV11-2 and TRBJ1-1, with TRBD1 perhaps the D gene, on 6 matching bases. V is clipped by 10 bases and J by 6 bases, and the sequence between their germline boundaries is 18 bases long. The CDR3 runs 13 residues from the cysteine to the phenylalanine. Left in the record is the CDR3 DNA by itself, 39 bases read in frame from the first base. From the germline V gene, CDR1 is SGHAT and CDR2 is FQNNGV.